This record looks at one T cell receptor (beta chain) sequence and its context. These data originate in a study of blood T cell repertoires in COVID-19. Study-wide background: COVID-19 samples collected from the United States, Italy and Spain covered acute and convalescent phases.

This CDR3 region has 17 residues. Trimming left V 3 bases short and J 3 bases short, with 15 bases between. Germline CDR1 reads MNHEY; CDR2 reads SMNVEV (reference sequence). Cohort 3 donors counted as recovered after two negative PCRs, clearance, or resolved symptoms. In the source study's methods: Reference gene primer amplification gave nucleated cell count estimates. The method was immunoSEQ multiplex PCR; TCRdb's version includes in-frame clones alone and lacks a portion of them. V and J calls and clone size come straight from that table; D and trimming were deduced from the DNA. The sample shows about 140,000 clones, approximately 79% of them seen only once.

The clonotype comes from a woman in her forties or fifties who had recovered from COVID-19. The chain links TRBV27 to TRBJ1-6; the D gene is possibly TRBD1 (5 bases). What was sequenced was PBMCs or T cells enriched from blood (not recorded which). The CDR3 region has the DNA TGTGCCAGCAGTTTCGGGGGATGGGAGGGCTATAATTCACCCCTCCACTTT. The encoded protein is CASSFGGWEGYNSPLHF.